Listed here are 6 T cell receptor beta chains from one sample, sequenced in a study of blood T cell repertoires in COVID-19. Repertoires were generated with immunoSEQ multiplex PCR, while TCRdb's copy carries only in-frame clones and drops some. The data contain about 160,000 clones, about 85% of them singletons. Source material: peripheral blood. Source of these receptors: a man aged 35 to 55 with acute or convalescent COVID-19.

The V and J genes are TRBV5-1 and TRBJ2-3, with 7 bases identical to TRBD1. CDR1 is SGHRS and CDR2 is YFSETQ in the germline V gene. V was clipped by 3 bases and J by 0 bases; unmatched bases: 7. This CDR3 contains 16 residues. The chain's CDR3 is CASSSGQAASTDTQYF. CDR3 coding DNA: TGCGCCAGCAGCTCCGGACAGGCTGCTAGCACAGATACGCAGTATTTT.

This chain links TRBV6-4 with TRBJ1-3; no clear D gene. The CDR3 sequence is 16 residues long. The germline V gene encodes CDR1 MRHNA and CDR2 SNTAGT. The germline V and J ends were trimmed by 0 bases and 4 bases, with 13 bases remaining between them. In DNA form, the CDR3 reads TGTGCCAGCAGTGACTCGAGGAGGAGCGAGGGAAACACCATATATTTT. Its protein is CASSDSRRSEGNTIYF.

The chain employs TRBV3-1 (or the pseudogene TRBV3-2) and TRBJ2-1, with 9 bases that match TRBD1. Losses at the gene ends were 3 bases for V and 7 bases for J; bases not matched to a gene: 16. This CDR3 comprises 18 residues. Germline CDR1 is LGHDT and CDR2 is YNNKEL (reference sequence). CDR3 sequence: CASSHDIKKGQGSNEQFF. The CDR3 bases are TGTGCCAGCAGCCACGATATCAAAAAGGGACAGGGCTCAAATGAGCAGTTCTTC.

This sequence joins TRBV27 and TRBJ2-7; TRBD2 is a possible D gene (5 bases). Germline V lookup: CDR1 MNHEY, CDR2 SMNVEV (reference sequence). The CDR3 extends over 14 amino acids. V was clipped by 2 bases and J by 1 base, with 9 bases between them. The CDR3 bases are TGTGCCAGCAGTTTACTAGCTGATTCCTACGAGCAGTACTTC. Protein product: CASSLLADSYEQYF.

The gene calls are TRBV11-2 and TRBJ2-5; 9 positions match TRBD1. Germline V gene sequence: CDR1 SGHAT, CDR2 FQNNGV. The ends lost 4 bases at V and 4 bases at J; junction bases unmatched: 7. This CDR3 is built from 15 residues. The CDR3 region is CASSSGTGLRETQYF. The CDR3 region has the DNA TGTGCCAGCAGCTCGGGGACAGGGTTGAGAGAGACCCAGTACTTC.

The chain links TRBV2 to TRBJ1-5, with 8 bases aligning to TRBD1. Germline V CDR1 and CDR2: SNHLY, FYNNEI. The CDR3 runs to 15 residues. V trimming: 5 bases; J trimming: 10 bases; junction bases outside the gene matches: 13. The chain's CDR3 is CASSSDRGGVKPQHF. DNA for the CDR3: TGTGCCAGCAGTTCCGACAGGGGCGGGGTAAAACCCCAGCATTTT. Looking up the rest from reference TRBV2 and TRBJ1-5 gives the full variable domain: EPEVTQTPSHQVTQMGQEVILRCVPISNHLYFYWYRQILGQKVEFLVSFYNNEISEKSEIFDDQFSVERPDGSNFTLKIRSTKLEDSAMYFCASSSDRGGVKPQHFGDGTRLSIL.